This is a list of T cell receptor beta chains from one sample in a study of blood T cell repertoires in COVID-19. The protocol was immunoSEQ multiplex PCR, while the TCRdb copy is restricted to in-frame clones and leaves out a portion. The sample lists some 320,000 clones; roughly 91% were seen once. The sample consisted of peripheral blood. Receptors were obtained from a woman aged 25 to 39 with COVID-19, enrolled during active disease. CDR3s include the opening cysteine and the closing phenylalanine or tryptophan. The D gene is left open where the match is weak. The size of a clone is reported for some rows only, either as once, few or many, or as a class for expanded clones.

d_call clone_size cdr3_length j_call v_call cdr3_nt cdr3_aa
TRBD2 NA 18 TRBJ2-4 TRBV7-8 TGTGCCAGCAGCAAGTTGGGACTAGCGGGGGCGACGAGAAACATTCAGTACTTC CASSKLGLAGATRNIQYF
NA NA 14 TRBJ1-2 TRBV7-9 TGTGCCAGCAGCTTAGGGGGCAGGGTCGGAGGCTACACCTTC CASSLGGRVGGYTF
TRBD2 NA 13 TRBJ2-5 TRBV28 TGTGCCAGCAGTCCGGGGGGAGGGAAGACCCAGTACTTC CASSPGGGKTQYF
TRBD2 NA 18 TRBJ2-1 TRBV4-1 TGCGCCAGCAGCCAAGTATTCATGCGGCTAGCGGGCTTCAATGAGCAGTTCTTC CASSQVFMRLAGFNEQFF
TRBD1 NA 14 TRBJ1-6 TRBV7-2 TGTGCCAGCAGCTCGACAGGGATTAATTCACCCCTCCACTTT CASSSTGINSPLHF
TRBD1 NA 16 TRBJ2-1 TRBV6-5 TGTGCCAGCAGTTCGCCACAGGGGGTTAATTGGAATGAGCAGTTCTTC CASSSPQGVNWNEQFF
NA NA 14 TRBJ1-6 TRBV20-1 TGCAGTGCTAGTGGGGAGGCCGACAATTCACCCCTCCACTTT CSASGEADNSPLHF
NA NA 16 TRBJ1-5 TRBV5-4 TGTGCCAGCAGCTTGTCCCCCGCCGCGGACAATCAGCCCCAGCATTTT CASSLSPAADNQPQHF
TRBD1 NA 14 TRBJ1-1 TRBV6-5 TGTGCCAGCAGATATGAGACAGGGAGGACTGAAGCTTTCTTT CASRYETGRTEAFF
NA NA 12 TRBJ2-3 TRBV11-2 TGTGCCAGCAGCAGGACTGTCGATACGCAGTATTTT CASSRTVDTQYF
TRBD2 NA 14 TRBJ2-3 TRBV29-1 TGCAGCACCCATCTAGCGGGGGGCACAGATACGCAGTATTTT CSTHLAGGTDTQYF
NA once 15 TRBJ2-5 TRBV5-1 TGCGCCAGCAGCTTGGTGGGGGCGTACCAAGAGACCCAGTACTTC CASSLVGAYQETQYF
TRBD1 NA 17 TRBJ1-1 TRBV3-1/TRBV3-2 TGTGCCAGCAGCCAAGATTTTAGCGTGCCAGGGGGCCTGGGAGCTTTCTTT CASSQDFSVPGGLGAFF